Below, 8 T cell receptor beta chains from the same sample are listed, as sequenced in a study of shared clonotypes between healthy human individuals. Clones were sequenced by immunoSEQ multiplex PCR, and TCRdb holds only the in-frame ones, with some missing. This sample carries some 1.4 million clones, roughly 96% of them seen once, and the ten largest clones take 0.95% to 1.5%. Sequenced input: naive CD4+ T cells sorted from blood. Subset reported: CD45RA+ positively selected. All receptors derive from a young man in good health.

The rearrangement uses TRBV7-6 and TRBJ1-5, with 9 bases matching TRBD1. V dropped 3 bases and J dropped 6; count of bases not matched to a gene: 12. Germline V CDR1 and CDR2: SGHVS, FNYEAQ. The CDR3 sequence is 17 residues long. In DNA, the CDR3 is TGTGCCAGCAGCTTGGGTTCCGGGACAGGGCTAAGTCAGCCCCAGCATTTT. This gives the protein CASSLGSGTGLSQPQHF.

This sequence joins TRBV18 and TRBJ2-3, with 9 bases fitting TRBD2. This CDR3 contains 21 residues. Per germline, CDR1 KGHSH and CDR2 LQKENI. Trimming removed 6 bases from V and 2 bases from J; junction bases left unmatched: 24. The CDR3 DNA is TGTGCCAGCTCTCCGCTACCCGGACCGCCGGCGATAGCGGGAGCCACAGATACGCAGTATTTT. Translated: CASSPLPGPPAIAGATDTQYF.

The chain carries TRBV6-1 and TRBJ2-2, with a tentative D call TRBD2 (6 bases). The CDR3 is made up of 15 amino acids. The V and J ends lost 7 bases and 6 bases respectively, with 18 bases between them. Germline V gene lookup returns CDR1 MNHNS and CDR2 SASEGT. CDR3 bases: TGTGCCAGCACCTTACCCTGGAGCGGGTCCGGGGAGCTGTTTTTT. Encoded protein: CASTLPWSGSGELFF.

The chain carries TRBV7-2 and TRBJ2-1; D tentatively reads TRBD1 or TRBD2 (5 bases each). V was clipped by 0 bases and J by 14 bases, with 8 bases between them. Germline V gene sequence: CDR1 SGHTA, CDR2 FQGNSA. CDR3 size: 11 residues. For the CDR3, the DNA is TGTGCCAGCAGCTTAGCGGAGGACAAGTTCTTC. Encoded protein: CASSLAEDKFF. Full variable domain (missing parts from reference TRBV7-2 and TRBJ2-1): GAGVSQSPSNKVTEKGKDVELRCDPISGHTALYWYRQSLGQGLEFLIYFQGNSAPDKSGLPSDRFSAERTGGSVSTLTIQRTQQEDSAVYLCASSLAEDKFFGPGTRLTVL.

V and J are TRBV5-1 and TRBJ2-2, with D unresolved. V lost 1 base to trimming and J lost 5 bases, with 3 bases between them. Germline CDR1 is SGHRS and CDR2 is YFSETQ. This CDR3 has 12 residues. CDR3 nucleotide sequence: TGCGCCAGCAGCTTGATGACCGGGGAGCTGTTTTTT. Its translation: CASSLMTGELFF. The whole variable domain, filled in from reference TRBV5-1 and TRBJ2-2, reads KAGVTQTPRYLIKTRGQQVTLSCSPISGHRSVSWYQQTPGQGLQFLFEYFSETQRNKGNFPGRFSGRQFSNSRSEMNVSTLELGDSALYLCASSLMTGELFFGEGSRLTVL.

V usage is TRBV19 and J usage is TRBJ1-1, with D possibly being TRBD1 (5 bases). There are 15 residues in the CDR3. V was clipped by 6 bases and J by 0 bases, with 14 bases between them. Germline lookup yields CDR1 LNHDA and CDR2 SQIVND (reference sequence). The chain's CDR3 is CASSRNPTVNTEAFF. The CDR3 DNA is TGTGCCAGTAGCCGTAATCCGACAGTGAACACTGAAGCTTTCTTT. Complete variable domain (other parts from reference TRBV19 and TRBJ1-1): DGGITQSPKYLFRKEGQNVTLSCEQNLNHDAMYWYRQDPGQGLRLIYYSQIVNDFQKGDIAEGYSVSREKKESFPLTVTSAQKNPTAFYLCASSRNPTVNTEAFFGQGTRLTVV.

This chain links TRBV27 with TRBJ2-7; 7 bases match TRBD1. The CDR3 consists of 13 residues. Germline lookup yields CDR1 MNHEY and CDR2 SMNVEV (reference sequence). Trimming cost V 4 bases and J 3 bases; bases outside gene matches: 3. This CDR3 reads CASSSGTDYEQYF. The CDR3 DNA is TGTGCCAGCAGTTCGGGGACAGACTACGAGCAGTACTTC.

The genes are TRBV5-4 and TRBJ1-4; 8 bases line up with TRBD1. The V gene's germline CDR1 is SGHNT and CDR2 YYREEE (reference sequence). The CDR3 loop spans 14 amino acids. V shed 4 bases, J shed 7 bases, and the junction held 6 bases outside the gene matches. CDR3 DNA sequence: TGTGCCAGCAGCAAGGACAGGGCTAGTGAAAAACTGTTTTTT. Protein: CASSKDRASEKLFF.